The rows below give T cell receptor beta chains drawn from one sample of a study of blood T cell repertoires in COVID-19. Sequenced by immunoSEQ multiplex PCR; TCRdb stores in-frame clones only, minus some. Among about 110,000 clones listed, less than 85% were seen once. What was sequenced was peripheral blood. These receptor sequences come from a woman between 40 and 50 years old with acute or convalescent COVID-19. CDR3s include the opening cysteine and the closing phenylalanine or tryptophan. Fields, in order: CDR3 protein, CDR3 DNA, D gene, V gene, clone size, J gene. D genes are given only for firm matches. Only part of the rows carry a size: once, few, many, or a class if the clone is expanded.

CDR3 protein: CASSDLRGVYGYTF
CDR3 DNA: TGTGCCAGCAGCGACCTTCGGGGGGTGTATGGCTACACCTTC
D gene: -
V gene: TRBV7-9
clone size: -
J gene: TRBJ1-2

CDR3 protein: CASSLAQETQYF
CDR3 DNA: TGTGCCAGCAGCCTAGCGCAAGAGACCCAGTACTTC
D gene: -
V gene: TRBV3-1/TRBV3-2
clone size: -
J gene: TRBJ2-5

CDR3 protein: CASSSGLADLNEQFF
CDR3 DNA: TGTGCCAGCAGCTCCGGACTAGCCGATCTGAATGAGCAGTTCTTC
D gene: TRBD2
V gene: TRBV7-3
clone size: few
J gene: TRBJ2-1

CDR3 protein: CASRTPAQGTDTQYF
CDR3 DNA: TGTGCCAGCAGGACTCCGGCACAGGGTACAGATACGCAGTATTTT
D gene: -
V gene: TRBV5-4
clone size: -
J gene: TRBJ2-3

CDR3 protein: CASSQDGDAGYTF
CDR3 DNA: TGTGCCAGCAGCCAAGACGGGGATGCTGGCTACACCTTC
D gene: -
V gene: TRBV4-2
clone size: -
J gene: TRBJ1-2

CDR3 protein: CASRKQRYSNQPQHF
CDR3 DNA: TGTGCCAGCAGGAAGCAGAGGTATAGCAATCAGCCCCAGCATTTT
D gene: -
V gene: TRBV28
clone size: many
J gene: TRBJ1-5

CDR3 protein: CASSLDGRGTEKLFF
CDR3 DNA: TGTGCCAGCAGCTTAGATGGCAGGGGGACTGAAAAACTGTTTTTT
D gene: TRBD1
V gene: TRBV7-2
clone size: -
J gene: TRBJ1-4

CDR3 protein: CASSEDGSNYGYTF
CDR3 DNA: TGTGCCAGCAGTGAAGACGGTTCTAACTATGGCTACACCTTC
D gene: -
V gene: TRBV2
clone size: -
J gene: TRBJ1-2

CDR3 protein: CASSEFGSGYEQYF
CDR3 DNA: TGTGCCAGCAGTGAATTTGGGTCGGGGTACGAGCAGTACTTC
D gene: -
V gene: TRBV6-1
clone size: -
J gene: TRBJ2-7

CDR3 protein: CASSPAGGTTSGNTIYF
CDR3 DNA: TGTGCCAGCAGCCCTGCGGGGGGGACGACCTCTGGAAACACCATATATTTT
D gene: -
V gene: TRBV5-5
clone size: few
J gene: TRBJ1-3

CDR3 protein: CASTLQGLRTEAFF
CDR3 DNA: TGTGCCAGCACACTCCAGGGGTTACGGACTGAAGCTTTCTTT
D gene: -
V gene: TRBV7-9
clone size: -
J gene: TRBJ1-1

CDR3 protein: CASRGQGSVSPLHF
CDR3 DNA: TGCGCCAGCAGGGGACAGGGGAGTGTTTCACCCCTCCACTTT
D gene: TRBD1
V gene: TRBV10-2
clone size: -
J gene: TRBJ1-6

CDR3 protein: CASSVRTSGAQETQYF
CDR3 DNA: TGTGCCAGCAGCGTGCGGACTAGCGGGGCCCAAGAGACCCAGTACTTC
D gene: TRBD2
V gene: TRBV5-4
clone size: -
J gene: TRBJ2-5

CDR3 protein: CATSRRGGDSPLHF
CDR3 DNA: TGTGCCACCAGCAGGAGAGGGGGGGATTCACCCCTCCACTTT
D gene: -
V gene: TRBV15
clone size: -
J gene: TRBJ1-6

CDR3 protein: CASSPGTGGGKLFF
CDR3 DNA: TGTGCCAGCAGCCCCGGGACAGGGGGCGGAAAACTGTTTTTT
D gene: TRBD1
V gene: TRBV28
clone size: many
J gene: TRBJ1-4

CDR3 protein: CASSPGRQFYSNQPQHF
CDR3 DNA: TGTGCCAGCAGCCCGGGGAGGCAGTTCTATAGCAATCAGCCCCAGCATTTT
D gene: -
V gene: TRBV3-1/TRBV3-2
clone size: -
J gene: TRBJ1-5

CDR3 protein: CASSHRDSYTGELFF
CDR3 DNA: TGTGCCAGCAGTCACCGGGACAGCTACACCGGGGAGCTGTTTTTT
D gene: TRBD1
V gene: TRBV6-7
clone size: -
J gene: TRBJ2-2

CDR3 protein: CSVAGLPDTQYF
CDR3 DNA: TGCAGCGTTGCTGGACTACCGGATACGCAGTATTTT
D gene: -
V gene: TRBV29-1
clone size: -
J gene: TRBJ2-3

CDR3 protein: CASSSWDRGHNSPLHF
CDR3 DNA: TGCGCCAGCAGCTCTTGGGACAGGGGGCATAATTCACCCCTCCACTTT
D gene: TRBD1
V gene: TRBV5-1
clone size: -
J gene: TRBJ1-6

CDR3 protein: CASSLQGEAQPQHF
CDR3 DNA: TGTGCCAGCAGTCTACAGGGGGAGGCTCAGCCCCAGCATTTT
D gene: TRBD1
V gene: TRBV2
clone size: -
J gene: TRBJ1-5

CDR3 protein: CASSPRGDGNTEAFF
CDR3 DNA: TGTGCCAGCTCACCAAGAGGCGACGGGAACACTGAAGCTTTCTTT
D gene: -
V gene: TRBV18
clone size: -
J gene: TRBJ1-1

CDR3 protein: CASSEPPGQKNTEAFF
CDR3 DNA: TGTGCCAGCAGCGAACCCCCGGGACAGAAGAACACTGAAGCTTTCTTT
D gene: TRBD1
V gene: TRBV28
clone size: few
J gene: TRBJ1-1

CDR3 protein: CASMGGSGRVGEQFF
CDR3 DNA: TGCGCCAGCATGGGGGGTTCGGGGCGGGTCGGTGAGCAGTTCTTC
D gene: -
V gene: TRBV10-2
clone size: -
J gene: TRBJ2-1

CDR3 protein: CASRAGRNTGELFF
CDR3 DNA: TGTGCCAGCAGGGCGGGACGGAACACCGGGGAGCTGTTTTTT
D gene: -
V gene: TRBV13
clone size: -
J gene: TRBJ2-2

CDR3 protein: CASSLATEVSEQFF
CDR3 DNA: TGCGCCAGCAGCCTCGCCACCGAGGTTAGTGAGCAGTTCTTC
D gene: -
V gene: TRBV4-1
clone size: -
J gene: TRBJ2-1

CDR3 protein: CATTSGGANYEQYF
CDR3 DNA: TGCGCTACCACCTCCGGGGGGGCCAACTACGAGCAGTACTTC
D gene: TRBD2
V gene: TRBV5-1
clone size: -
J gene: TRBJ2-7

CDR3 protein: CASSPQGARITEAFF
CDR3 DNA: TGTGCCAGCAGCCCACAGGGGGCGAGGATCACTGAAGCTTTCTTT
D gene: TRBD1
V gene: TRBV3-1/TRBV3-2
clone size: few
J gene: TRBJ1-1

CDR3 protein: CATSYSGGAVLLFF
CDR3 DNA: TGTGCCACATCCTATAGCGGGGGGGCCGTTCTGCTGTTTTTT
D gene: TRBD2
V gene: TRBV28
clone size: -
J gene: TRBJ2-2

CDR3 protein: CASSFTGWGSSGANVLTF
CDR3 DNA: TGTGCCAGCAGCTTTACAGGGTGGGGGTCCTCTGGGGCCAACGTCCTGACTTTC
D gene: -
V gene: TRBV13
clone size: -
J gene: TRBJ2-6

CDR3 protein: CASSPRTGAEAFF
CDR3 DNA: TGTGCCAGCAGCCCACGGACAGGTGCTGAAGCTTTCTTT
D gene: TRBD1
V gene: TRBV9
clone size: -
J gene: TRBJ1-1

CDR3 protein: CASSLGGTGLADTQYF
CDR3 DNA: TGCGCCAGCAGCTTGGGTGGGACAGGTTTGGCAGATACGCAGTATTTT
D gene: TRBD1
V gene: TRBV5-1
clone size: -
J gene: TRBJ2-3

CDR3 protein: CATSRDRPEGSIQYF
CDR3 DNA: TGTGCCACCAGCAGAGATCGGCCAGAGGGAAGCATTCAGTACTTC
D gene: -
V gene: TRBV15
clone size: -
J gene: TRBJ2-4

CDR3 protein: CASSYRQGALISNQPQHF
CDR3 DNA: TGTGCCAGCAGTTATCGACAGGGGGCCCTGATTAGCAATCAGCCCCAGCATTTT
D gene: TRBD1
V gene: TRBV28
clone size: -
J gene: TRBJ1-5

CDR3 protein: CASSPKTRGDTQYF
CDR3 DNA: TGTGCCAGCAGCCCCAAGACTAGAGGAGATACGCAGTATTTT
D gene: -
V gene: TRBV7-6
clone size: -
J gene: TRBJ2-3

CDR3 protein: CASSRGLAGYEQYF
CDR3 DNA: TGTGCCAGCAGCCGGGGACTAGCTGGATACGAGCAGTACTTC
D gene: TRBD2
V gene: TRBV7-2
clone size: -
J gene: TRBJ2-7

CDR3 protein: CASSRILGDTEAFF
CDR3 DNA: TGTGCCAGCAGTCGGATCTTAGGGGACACTGAAGCTTTCTTT
D gene: -
V gene: TRBV2
clone size: few
J gene: TRBJ1-1

CDR3 protein: CASSVEGTGSEAFF
CDR3 DNA: TGTGCCAGCAGCGTAGAAGGGACAGGGTCTGAAGCTTTCTTT
D gene: TRBD1
V gene: TRBV9
clone size: once
J gene: TRBJ1-1

CDR3 protein: CASSLLVSGGQTTYF
CDR3 DNA: TGTGCCAGCAGCTTGTTGGTTAGCGGGGGGCAGACAACGTACTTC
D gene: TRBD2
V gene: TRBV7-2
clone size: -
J gene: TRBJ2-4

CDR3 protein: CASSPPGQSGNQPQHF
CDR3 DNA: TGTGCCAGCTCACCCCCCGGACAGTCTGGCAATCAGCCCCAGCATTTT
D gene: -
V gene: TRBV18
clone size: -
J gene: TRBJ1-5

CDR3 protein: CAISQDTLNTGELFF
CDR3 DNA: TGTGCCATCAGCCAGGACACCTTGAACACCGGGGAGCTGTTTTTT
D gene: -
V gene: TRBV10-3
clone size: -
J gene: TRBJ2-2

CDR3 protein: CAIGGETSQETQYF
CDR3 DNA: TGTGCCATCGGAGGTGAGACGAGCCAAGAGACCCAGTACTTC
D gene: -
V gene: TRBV10-3
clone size: -
J gene: TRBJ2-5

CDR3 protein: CASRTGTGDNQPQHF
CDR3 DNA: TGTGCCAGCAGAACCGGGACAGGGGACAATCAGCCCCAGCATTTT
D gene: TRBD1
V gene: TRBV2
clone size: once
J gene: TRBJ1-5

CDR3 protein: CASSLAGGRTDTQYF
CDR3 DNA: TGTGCCAGCAGCTTAGCGGGGGGGCGGACAGATACGCAGTATTTT
D gene: -
V gene: TRBV7-9
clone size: -
J gene: TRBJ2-3

CDR3 protein: CASSPRLAGNEQFF
CDR3 DNA: TGTGCCAGCAGCCCTCGACTAGCGGGAAATGAGCAGTTCTTC
D gene: TRBD2
V gene: TRBV5-6
clone size: once
J gene: TRBJ2-1

CDR3 protein: CASSYSSALNTEAFF
CDR3 DNA: TGTGCCAGCAGTTACTCGAGCGCCTTGAACACTGAAGCTTTCTTT
D gene: -
V gene: TRBV6-5
clone size: -
J gene: TRBJ1-1

CDR3 protein: CASGLDLAFSEQFF
CDR3 DNA: TGTGCTAGTGGTTTAGACCTAGCTTTCAGTGAGCAGTTCTTC
D gene: -
V gene: TRBV12-5
clone size: -
J gene: TRBJ2-1

CDR3 protein: CAWSPKPGTVITEAFF
CDR3 DNA: TGTGCCTGGAGCCCTAAACCTGGGACAGTCATCACTGAAGCTTTCTTT
D gene: TRBD1
V gene: TRBV30
clone size: few
J gene: TRBJ1-1

CDR3 protein: CASSSRTGFETQYF
CDR3 DNA: TGTGCCAGCAGCTCACGGACAGGGTTCGAGACCCAGTACTTC
D gene: TRBD1
V gene: TRBV5-6
clone size: -
J gene: TRBJ2-5

CDR3 protein: CASSPGGGSRSYNEQFF
CDR3 DNA: TGTGCCAGCAGCCCCGGGGGGGGTTCTCGATCCTACAATGAGCAGTTCTTC
D gene: TRBD2
V gene: TRBV7-2
clone size: many
J gene: TRBJ2-1

CDR3 protein: CASSTQGLDGYTF
CDR3 DNA: TGTGCCAGTAGCACACAGGGGCTGGATGGCTACACCTTC
D gene: TRBD1
V gene: TRBV19
clone size: -
J gene: TRBJ1-2

CDR3 protein: CATRQGATIYF
CDR3 DNA: TGTGCCACTCGACAGGGGGCGACCATATATTTT
D gene: TRBD1
V gene: TRBV30
clone size: -
J gene: TRBJ1-3

CDR3 protein: CASSSQGFEQYF
CDR3 DNA: TGTGCCAGCAGCTCACAGGGATTCGAGCAGTACTTC
D gene: -
V gene: TRBV7-8
clone size: few
J gene: TRBJ2-7

CDR3 protein: CAISESIRGNNEQFF
CDR3 DNA: TGTGCCATCAGTGAGTCCATCAGGGGTAACAATGAGCAGTTCTTC
D gene: -
V gene: TRBV10-3
clone size: -
J gene: TRBJ2-1

CDR3 protein: CASTPDSTYNSPLHF
CDR3 DNA: TGTGCCAGCACTCCGGACAGCACCTATAATTCACCCCTCCACTTT
D gene: -
V gene: TRBV6-5
clone size: -
J gene: TRBJ1-6

CDR3 protein: CASSTGLAFPLFF
CDR3 DNA: TGTGCCAGCAGCACGGGACTAGCATTTCCTTTGTTCTTC
D gene: TRBD2
V gene: TRBV12-3/TRBV12-4
clone size: -
J gene: TRBJ2-1